This T cell receptor gamma chain originates from a study of Vδ1+ human thymocytes. Regarding the study as a whole: Thymic TRG and TRD repertoires appeared highly polyclonal. Unlike peripheral blood Vdelta1+ controls, thymic delta-chain sequences included 20% to 25% Vdelta2 and few Vdelta3.

Turning to this clone: No antigen is known for it.

V was clipped by 0 bases and J by 7 bases; unmatched bases: 9. Germline assignment: CDR1 GITISATS and CDR2 ISYDGTV (reference sequence). There are 18 residues in the CDR3. RNA was extracted from the cells and then reverse transcribed. The CDR3 regions were amplified by multiplex PCR from V-gene primers to a constant-region primer. TCRdb made new clone calls on the multiplex PCR reads using CATT. The table lists roughly 30,000 gamma-chain clones, around a fifth of them singletons. The chain combines TRGV9 with TRGJP. The sample was Vdelta1+ gamma-delta thymocytes from the thymus. Documented subset: FACS-sorted CD3+ TCRalphabeta- TCRVdelta1+ TCRVdelta2- thymocytes. This receptor was identified in a boy less than two years old who had congenital heart surgery. CDR3 amino acids: CALWEVQGDELGKKIKVF. The CDR3 DNA is TGTGCCTTGTGGGAGGTGCAAGGGGACGAGTTGGGCAAAAAAATCAAGGTATTT.